This entry lists 15 T cell receptor beta chains sequenced from one sample in a study of identifying expanded T cells in peripheral blood. TCRdb keeps only in-frame clones here, not all; method: immunoSEQ multiplex PCR. The sample holds 100,000 or so clones, around 88% seen once. Sequencing was performed on blood. The receptor set was obtained from a person between 18 and 75 years old in good health.

This chain links TRBV7-6 with TRBJ1-5; D is ambiguous. CDR3 length: 16 amino acids. CDR1 is SGHVS, CDR2 FNYEAQ, per germline. Trimming left V 0 bases short and J 1 base short, with 10 bases between. For the CDR3, the DNA is TGTGCCAGCAGCTTAGCGGTAGGCCCGAGCAATCAGCCCCAGCATTTT. Protein: CASSLAVGPSNQPQHF.

The chain links TRBV7-9 to TRBJ1-1; D is possibly TRBD1 (6 bases). Germline values: CDR1 SEHNR, CDR2 FQNEAQ (reference sequence). Trimming shortened V by 5 bases and J by 1 base, and 11 bases separated the two germline ends. CDR3 size: 14 residues. CDR3 in amino acids: CASSTDSKNTEAFF. The CDR3, as DNA: TGTGCCAGCAGCACGGACAGCAAGAACACTGAAGCTTTCTTT.

The chain is built from TRBV7-9 and TRBJ2-7; 9 bases are a match to TRBD2. Trimming removed 3 bases from V and 3 bases from J; junction bases left unmatched: 12. CDR3 length: 17 amino acids. CDR1 SEHNR and CDR2 FQNEAQ come from the germline V gene (reference sequence). In nucleotides, the CDR3 is TGTGCCAGCAGCTTTAAGACTAGCGGAATTTTCCGCTACGAGCAGTACTTC. It yields the protein CASSFKTSGIFRYEQYF.

This chain links TRBV6-5 with TRBJ1-1, with D perhaps matching TRBD1 (6 bases). The CDR3 sequence is 14 residues long. Trimming stripped 6 bases from V and 0 bases from J, with 11 bases between. Germline loops: CDR1 MNHEY, CDR2 SVGAGI. In DNA, the CDR3 is TGTGCCAGCAGATCACAGGGTCTGAACACTGAAGCTTTCTTT. This gives the protein CASRSQGLNTEAFF.

This chain links TRBV5-1 with TRBJ2-3; 7 bases are shared with TRBD2. After removal of 4 bases from V and 3 bases from J, the junction contained 5 bases not matched to a gene. The length of the CDR3 is 14 residues. In germline, CDR1 is SGHRS, CDR2 YFSETQ. CDR3 bases: TGCGCCAGCAGCCCGGGGGGTCGGACAGATACGCAGTATTTT. This gives the protein CASSPGGRTDTQYF.

The gene calls are TRBV5-8 and TRBJ2-5; D perhaps matches TRBD2 (7 bases). Germline V gene lookup returns CDR1 SGHTS and CDR2 YDEGEE. This CDR3 region has 15 residues. The V end was cut by 4 bases, the J end by 2 bases, with 15 bases between. The CDR3 sequence: CASSVGGGLQETQYF. The CDR3 bases are TGTGCCAGCAGCGTAGGCGGGGGCTTACAAGAGACCCAGTACTTC.

V usage is TRBV6-1 and J usage is TRBJ2-6; no firm D call. Germline V gene lookup returns CDR1 MNHNS and CDR2 SASEGT. The CDR3 covers 15 residues. V lost 8 bases and J lost 0, with 11 bases in between. The CDR3 region has the DNA TGTGCCAGCGGGCCCCAGTTCTCTGGGGCCAACGTCCTGACTTTC. Its translation is CASGPQFSGANVLTF.

The chain uses TRBV20-1 and TRBJ2-7; D is uncertain. Germline loops: CDR1 DFQATT, CDR2 SNEGSKA (reference sequence). Between the trimmed V and J ends, which lost 6 bases and 5 bases, there was a span of 11 bases. The CDR3 extends over 11 amino acids. For the CDR3, the DNA is TGCAGTGCCGAGTTAACCCACGAGCAGTACTTC. Encoded protein: CSAELTHEQYF.

This chain links TRBV6-6 with TRBJ1-1, with D perhaps matching TRBD1 (5 bases). The CDR3 length is 15 residues. Per the germline V gene, CDR1 is MNHNY and CDR2 is SVGAGI (reference sequence). The ends were cut back, 0 bases at V and 0 bases at J, with 8 bases in the middle. CDR3 sequence reads: CASSYSPGMNTEAFF. The CDR3 DNA sequence: TGTGCCAGCAGTTACTCGCCAGGGATGAACACTGAAGCTTTCTTT.

The rearrangement uses TRBV6-1 and TRBJ2-3; TRBD1 might be the D (6 bases). Trimming took off 10 bases at V and 7 bases at J, with 21 bases between the two ends. The CDR3 runs to 14 residues. Germline V lookup: CDR1 MNHNS, CDR2 SASEGT. The CDR3 loop is CATSAGTLTYTQYF. CDR3 nucleotides: TGTGCCACGTCGGCCGGGACATTAACCTATACGCAGTATTTT.

This clone was counted a few times. V usage is TRBV5-1 and J usage is TRBJ2-3, with 11 bases lining up with TRBD2. This CDR3 region has 16 residues. Germline V gives CDR1 SGHRS, CDR2 YFSETQ. After removal of 0 bases from V and 4 bases from J, the junction contained 4 bases not matched to a gene. The CDR3 DNA reads as TGCGCCAGCAGCTTGGGGACTAGCGGGCCAGCAGATACGCAGTATTTT. Translation gives CASSLGTSGPADTQYF.

CDR3 nucleotides: TGTGCCAGCTCATCAGGGTTTGGCGAAAAACTGTTTTTT. It codes for CASSSGFGEKLFF. The V gene is TRBV18, the J gene TRBJ1-4, with D tentatively TRBD1 (5 bases). The V gene's germline CDR1 is KGHSH and CDR2 LQKENI. There are 13 residues in the CDR3. The V and J ends lost 5 bases and 8 bases respectively, with 12 bases between them. The full variable domain, its missing parts supplied by reference TRBV18 and TRBJ1-4, is NAGVMQNPRHLVRRRGQEARLRCSPMKGHSHVYWYRQLPEEGLKFMVYLQKENIIDESGMPKERFSAEFPKEGPSILRIQQVVRGDSAAYFCASSSGFGEKLFFGSGTQLSVL.

The CDR3 protein is CASSFLRADTEAFF. CDR3 in DNA: TGTGCCAGCAGCTTCCTCAGGGCTGACACTGAAGCTTTCTTT. The chain carries TRBV7-2 and TRBJ1-1; TRBD1 might be the D (5 bases). Trimming removed 3 bases at V and 3 bases at J, with 11 bases between. The CDR3 sequence is 14 residues long. Per the germline V gene, CDR1 is SGHTA and CDR2 is FQGNSA.

This clone has only one observation. The chain employs TRBV11-3 and TRBJ2-3; D may be TRBD2 (5 bases). Germline assignment: CDR1 SGHNT and CDR2 YENEEA. CDR3 length equals 15 residues. V lost 5 bases and J 2 bases, leaving 14 bases between the germline ends. The CDR3 sequence is CASSRGGRDTDTQYF. The CDR3 bases are TGTGCCAGCAGCCGCGGAGGCAGAGACACAGATACGCAGTATTTT. The whole variable domain, filled in from reference TRBV11-3 and TRBJ2-3, reads EAGVVQSPRYKIIEKKQPVAFWCNPISGHNTLYWYLQNLGQGPELLIRYENEEAVDDSQLPKDRFSAERLKGVDSTLKIQPAELGDSAVYLCASSRGGRDTDTQYFGPGTRLTVL.

This chain joins TRBV19 and TRBJ1-5; D perhaps matches TRBD1 (6 bases). Trimming took 0 bases from V and 4 from J, leaving 16 bases between them. CDR3 length equals 17 residues. From germline, CDR1 is LNHDA and CDR2 SQIVND (reference sequence). The DNA of the CDR3 is TGTGCCAGTAGTATAGATCCTTTTCGGCAGGGGAATCAGCCCCAGCATTTT. Protein: CASSIDPFRQGNQPQHF. Complete variable domain (other parts from reference TRBV19 and TRBJ1-5): DGGITQSPKYLFRKEGQNVTLSCEQNLNHDAMYWYRQDPGQGLRLIYYSQIVNDFQKGDIAEGYSVSREKKESFPLTVTSAQKNPTAFYLCASSIDPFRQGNQPQHFGDGTRLSIL.